This T cell receptor beta chain stems from a study of regulatory T cells in long-lasting Graves disease. CDR3 regions were amplified by Arm-PCR using iRepertoire HTBI primers to build TCR beta libraries. MiXCR was run by TCRdb on the multiplex PCR reads, yielding one entry per CDR3 protein. This sample has approximately 490,000 distinct CDR3 sequences; around 15% occur once, and the top ten carry 12%. In regard to this clonotype: No antigen is known for it.

Time point here: newly diagnosed GD, antithyroid drugs for less than 3 months. From RNA extracted from PBMCs, the TCR library was made. Study-level points and caveats: A reduction in accuracy may have resulted from the small sample size.

Germline CDR1 and CDR2: LNHDA and SQIVND (reference sequence). This CDR3 region has 17 residues. The germline V and J ends were trimmed by 8 bases and 1 base, with 21 bases remaining between them. This same sample was also taken into another study, of T cells in Graves' hyperthyroidism and ophthalmopathy. Per that study: Newly diagnosed hyperthyroidism, duration under 2 months, in patients aged 18 to 65. Ophthalmopathy and stable hyperthyroidism were separated by a 13 V-J model.

The chain employs TRBV19 and TRBJ1-5; TRBD1 might be the D (5 bases). The clonotype comes from a man aged 40-50 years with Graves disease. The sequencing used peripheral blood mononuclear cells (PBMCs), collected at new diagnosis, from a patient treated with antithyroid drugs. CDR3 sequence reads: CASSFSPGAWSNQPQHF. The DNA for the CDR3 is TGTGCCAGTTCATTCTCTCCCGGGGCTTGGAGCAATCAGCCCCAGCATTTT.